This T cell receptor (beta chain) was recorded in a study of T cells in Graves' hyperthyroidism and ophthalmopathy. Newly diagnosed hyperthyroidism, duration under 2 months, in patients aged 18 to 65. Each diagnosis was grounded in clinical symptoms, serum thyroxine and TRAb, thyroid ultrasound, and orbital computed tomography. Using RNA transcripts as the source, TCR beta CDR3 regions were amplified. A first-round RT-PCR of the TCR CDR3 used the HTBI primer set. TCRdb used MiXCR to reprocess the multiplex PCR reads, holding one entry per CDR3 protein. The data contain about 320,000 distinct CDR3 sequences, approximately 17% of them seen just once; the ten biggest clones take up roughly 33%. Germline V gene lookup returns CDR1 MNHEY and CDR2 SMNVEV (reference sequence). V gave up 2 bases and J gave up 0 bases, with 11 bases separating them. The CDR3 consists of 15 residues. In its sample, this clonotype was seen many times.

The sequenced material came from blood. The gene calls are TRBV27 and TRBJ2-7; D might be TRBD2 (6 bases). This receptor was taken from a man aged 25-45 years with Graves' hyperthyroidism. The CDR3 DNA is TGTGCCAGCAGTTTAAGCCGGGGGAGCTCCTACGAGCAGTACTTC. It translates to CASSLSRGSSYEQYF.